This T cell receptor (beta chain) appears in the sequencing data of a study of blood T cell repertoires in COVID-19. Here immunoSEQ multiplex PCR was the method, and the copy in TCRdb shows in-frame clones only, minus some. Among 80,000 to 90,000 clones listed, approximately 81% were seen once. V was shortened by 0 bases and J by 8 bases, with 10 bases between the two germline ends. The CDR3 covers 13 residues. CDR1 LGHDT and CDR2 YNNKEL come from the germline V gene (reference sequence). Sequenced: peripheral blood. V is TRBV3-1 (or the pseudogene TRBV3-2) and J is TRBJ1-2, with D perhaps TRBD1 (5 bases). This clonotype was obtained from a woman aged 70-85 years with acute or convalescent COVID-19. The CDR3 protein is CASSQDGGVGYTF. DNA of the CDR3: TGTGCCAGCAGCCAAGATGGGGGGGTCGGCTACACCTTC.